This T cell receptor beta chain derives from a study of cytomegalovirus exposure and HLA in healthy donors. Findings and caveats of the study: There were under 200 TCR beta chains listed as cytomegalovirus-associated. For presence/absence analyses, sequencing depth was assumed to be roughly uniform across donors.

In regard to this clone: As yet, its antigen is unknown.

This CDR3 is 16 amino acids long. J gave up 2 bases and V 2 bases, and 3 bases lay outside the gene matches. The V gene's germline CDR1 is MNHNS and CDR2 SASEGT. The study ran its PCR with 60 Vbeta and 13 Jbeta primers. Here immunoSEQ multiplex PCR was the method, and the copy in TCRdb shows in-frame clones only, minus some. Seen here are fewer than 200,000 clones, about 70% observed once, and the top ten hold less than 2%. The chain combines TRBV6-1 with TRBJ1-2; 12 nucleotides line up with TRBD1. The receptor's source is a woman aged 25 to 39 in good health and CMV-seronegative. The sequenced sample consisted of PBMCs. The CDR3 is CASSEWGTGGNYGYTF. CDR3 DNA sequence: TGTGCCAGCAGTGAATGGGGGACAGGGGGCAACTATGGCTACACCTTC.